The present T cell receptor beta chain was sequenced within a study of blood T cell repertoires in COVID-19. The CDR3 length is 14 residues. Germline assignment: CDR1 SQVTM and CDR2 ANQGSEA. Trimming removed 4 bases at V and 1 base at J, with 13 bases between. Measured with immunoSEQ multiplex PCR; TCRdb has only the in-frame clones, and not every one. The data show 53,000 or so clones, 79% seen once. The sequenced sample consisted of peripheral blood. V gene TRBV29-1 combines with J gene TRBJ1-2; D remains unclear. The origin of this receptor is a man in his sixties with acute or convalescent COVID-19. In DNA form, the CDR3 reads TGCAGCGTTGGGGCAGTGGGAGTTAACTATGGCTACACCTTC. It specifies CSVGAVGVNYGYTF.